This T cell receptor beta chain was recovered during a study of blood T cell repertoires in COVID-19. Study in general: Samples came from the United States, Italy and Spain, spanning acute and convalescent COVID-19.

The sample holds many counts of this clone. The junction had 11 bases not matched to a gene; V was cut back by 2 bases and J by 1 base. Germline-derived CDR1 and CDR2 are LGHNA and YSLEER. The CDR3 runs 19 residues. Sequencing was performed with immunoSEQ multiplex PCR; in TCRdb, only in-frame clones are kept and a portion is missing. The sample has about 42,000 clones; 60% to 80% are singletons. The rearrangement uses TRBV4-3 and TRBJ2-2; 9 positions match TRBD2. Sequences were obtained from peripheral blood. The source is a woman aged 80 or older with acute or convalescent COVID-19. CDR3 nucleotide sequence: TGCGCCAGCAGCCAACCCCCGCGGGGGGGACTACTGAACACCGGGGAGCTGTTTTTT. Translated, it gives CASSQPPRGGLLNTGELFF.